This T cell receptor (beta chain) derives from a study of cytomegalovirus exposure and HLA in healthy donors. Study information: Drawn from HLA-typed donors, 80 million to 95 million unique TCRs were held in an early data release.

The V gene end was trimmed by 0 bases and the J gene end by 7 bases; junction bases not matched to a gene: 7. The CDR3 has 15 amino acids. From germline, CDR1 is GTSNPN and CDR2 SVGIG (reference sequence). Study results and limitations: Common viral pathogens were later found to be apparently linked to several of the most significant clusters. The authors assumed roughly uniform sequencing depth across donors for presence/absence analyses. Follow-up analysis later connected one missense variant in DCLRE1C with trimming of TCR beta V- and J-genes.

PCR used 60 Vbeta primers and 13 Jbeta primers. Sequenced by immunoSEQ multiplex PCR; TCRdb stores in-frame clones only, minus some. This sample has 85,000 to 100,000 clones, with approximately 57% found just once. A word on this clone: What it recognizes is unknown.

Source material: PBMCs. The sequence was obtained from a woman aged 25 to 45 in good health and CMV-seronegative. The rearrangement joins TRBV30 to TRBJ2-1; 9 bases align to TRBD1. CDR3 in amino acids: CAWSVGQGGQNEQFF. The DNA for the CDR3 is TGTGCCTGGAGTGTGGGACAGGGAGGGCAAAATGAGCAGTTCTTC.